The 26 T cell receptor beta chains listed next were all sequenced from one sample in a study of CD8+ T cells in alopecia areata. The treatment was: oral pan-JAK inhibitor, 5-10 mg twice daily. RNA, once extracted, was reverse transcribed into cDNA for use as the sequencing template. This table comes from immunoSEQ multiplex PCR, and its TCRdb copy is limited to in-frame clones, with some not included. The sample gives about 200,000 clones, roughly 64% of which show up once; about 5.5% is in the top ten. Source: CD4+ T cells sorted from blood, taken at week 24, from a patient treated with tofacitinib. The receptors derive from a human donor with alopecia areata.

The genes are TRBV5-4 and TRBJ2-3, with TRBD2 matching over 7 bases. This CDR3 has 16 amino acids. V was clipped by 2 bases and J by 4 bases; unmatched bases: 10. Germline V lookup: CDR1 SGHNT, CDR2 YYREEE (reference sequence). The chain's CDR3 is CASSLGLGLNSDTQYF. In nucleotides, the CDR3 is TGTGCCAGCAGCTTAGGACTAGGCCTAAACTCAGATACGCAGTATTTT. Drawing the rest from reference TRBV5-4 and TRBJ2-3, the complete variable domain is ETGVTQSPTHLIKTRGQQVTLRCSSQSGHNTVSWYQQALGQGPQFIFQYYREEENGRGNFPPRFSGLQFPNYSSELNVNALELDDSALYLCASSLGLGLNSDTQYFGPGTRLTVL.

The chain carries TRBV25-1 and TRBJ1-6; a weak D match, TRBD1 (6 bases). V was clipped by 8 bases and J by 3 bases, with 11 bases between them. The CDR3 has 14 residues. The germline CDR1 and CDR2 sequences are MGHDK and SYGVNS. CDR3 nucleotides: TGTGCCAGCGGGGGCAGGATCTATAATTCACCCCTCCACTTT. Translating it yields CASGGRIYNSPLHF.

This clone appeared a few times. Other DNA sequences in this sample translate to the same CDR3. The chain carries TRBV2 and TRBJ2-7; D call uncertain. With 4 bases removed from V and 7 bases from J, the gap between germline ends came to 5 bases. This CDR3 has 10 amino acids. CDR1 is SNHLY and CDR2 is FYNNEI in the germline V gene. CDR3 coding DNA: TGTGCCAGCAGTGTCTGGGAGCAGTACTTC. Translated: CASSVWEQYF. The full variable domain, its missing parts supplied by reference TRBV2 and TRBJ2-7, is EPEVTQTPSHQVTQMGQEVILRCVPISNHLYFYWYRQILGQKVEFLVSFYNNEISEKSEIFDDQFSVERPDGSNFTLKIRSTKLEDSAMYFCASSVWEQYFGPGTRLTVT.

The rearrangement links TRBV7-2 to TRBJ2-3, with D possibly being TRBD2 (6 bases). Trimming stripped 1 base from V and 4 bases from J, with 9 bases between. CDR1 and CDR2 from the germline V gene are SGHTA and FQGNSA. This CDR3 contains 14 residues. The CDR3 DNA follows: TGTGCCAGCAGCTTAGTTCGGGAGTCAGATACGCAGTATTTT. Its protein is CASSLVRESDTQYF. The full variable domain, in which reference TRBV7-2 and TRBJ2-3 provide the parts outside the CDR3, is GAGVSQSPSNKVTEKGKDVELRCDPISGHTALYWYRQSLGQGLEFLIYFQGNSAPDKSGLPSDRFSAERTGGSVSTLTIQRTQQEDSAVYLCASSLVRESDTQYFGPGTRLTVL.

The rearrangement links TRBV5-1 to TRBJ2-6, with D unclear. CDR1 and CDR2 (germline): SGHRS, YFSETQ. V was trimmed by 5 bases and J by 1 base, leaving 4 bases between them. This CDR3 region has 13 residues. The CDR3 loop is CASRGSGANVLTF. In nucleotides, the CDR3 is TGCGCCAGCAGGGGGTCTGGGGCCAACGTCCTGACTTTC.

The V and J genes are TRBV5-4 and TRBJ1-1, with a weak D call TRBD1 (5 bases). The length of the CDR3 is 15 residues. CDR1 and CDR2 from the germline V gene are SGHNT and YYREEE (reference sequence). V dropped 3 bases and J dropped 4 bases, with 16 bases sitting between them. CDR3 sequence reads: CASSSQKGSFTEAFF. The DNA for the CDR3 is TGTGCCAGCAGCTCACAGAAGGGGAGTTTCACTGAAGCTTTCTTT.

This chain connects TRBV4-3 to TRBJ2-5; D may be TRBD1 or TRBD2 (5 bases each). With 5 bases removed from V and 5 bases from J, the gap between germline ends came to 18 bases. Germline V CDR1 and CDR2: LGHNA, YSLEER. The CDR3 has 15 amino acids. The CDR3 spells CASSVGTTKGETQYF. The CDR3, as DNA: TGCGCCAGCAGCGTCGGGACCACGAAGGGGGAGACCCAGTACTTC.

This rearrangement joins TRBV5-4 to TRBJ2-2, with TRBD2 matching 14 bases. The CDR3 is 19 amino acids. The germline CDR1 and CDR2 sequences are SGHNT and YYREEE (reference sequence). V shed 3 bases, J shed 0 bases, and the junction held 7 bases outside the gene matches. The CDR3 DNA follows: TGTGCCAGCAGCTCTCCTGGACTAGCGGGGGGCTCGAACACCGGGGAGCTGTTTTTT. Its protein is CASSSPGLAGGSNTGELFF.

CDR3 amino acids: CASSALEVGSYNEQFF. The CDR3 DNA reads as TGTGCCAGCAGTGCACTCGAAGTCGGCTCCTACAATGAGCAGTTCTTC. The rearrangement links TRBV6-1 to TRBJ2-1; no clear D gene. The CDR3 consists of 16 residues. Trimming stripped 4 bases from V and 0 bases from J, with 13 bases between. Germline V gene sequence: CDR1 MNHNS, CDR2 SASEGT.

Here the CDR3 DNA reads TGTGCCAGCAGGAGGGCGGGGAATCAGCCCCAGCATTTT. This translates into CASRRAGNQPQHF. This sequence joins TRBV6-5 and TRBJ1-5; D is undetermined. Trimming took 6 bases from V and 4 from J, leaving 10 bases between them. The CDR3 contains 13 residues. Looked up from germline, CDR1 is MNHEY and CDR2 is SVGAGI.

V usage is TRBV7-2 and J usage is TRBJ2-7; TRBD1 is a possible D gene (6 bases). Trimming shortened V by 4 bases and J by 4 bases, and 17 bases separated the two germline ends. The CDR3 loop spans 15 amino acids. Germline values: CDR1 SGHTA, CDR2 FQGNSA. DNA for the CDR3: TGTGCCAGCAGCTCCCCCGGGACAAAGAAGTACGAGCAGTACTTC. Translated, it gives CASSSPGTKKYEQYF.

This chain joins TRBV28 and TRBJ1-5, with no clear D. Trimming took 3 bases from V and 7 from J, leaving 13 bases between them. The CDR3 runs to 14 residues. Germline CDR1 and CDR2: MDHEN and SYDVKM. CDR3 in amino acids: CASSLSRKDQPQHF. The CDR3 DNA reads TGTGCCAGCAGTTTGTCCAGGAAGGACCAGCCCCAGCATTTT.

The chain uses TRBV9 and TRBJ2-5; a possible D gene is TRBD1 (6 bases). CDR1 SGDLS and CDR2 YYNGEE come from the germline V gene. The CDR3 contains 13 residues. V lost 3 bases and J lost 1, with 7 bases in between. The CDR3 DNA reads TGTGCCAGCAGCGGGACAGTCCAAGAGACCCAGTACTTC. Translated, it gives CASSGTVQETQYF.

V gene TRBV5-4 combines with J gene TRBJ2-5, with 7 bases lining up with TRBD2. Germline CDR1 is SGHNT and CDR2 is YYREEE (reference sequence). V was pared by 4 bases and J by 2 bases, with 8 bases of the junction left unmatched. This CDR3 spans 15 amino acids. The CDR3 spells CASSSNGGRQETQYF. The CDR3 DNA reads TGTGCCAGCAGCAGTAACGGGGGGAGGCAAGAGACCCAGTACTTC.

Written as DNA, the CDR3 is TGTGCCAGCAGCTTGCCTCTCGGCAATGAGCAGTTCTTC. Protein: CASSLPLGNEQFF. The chain carries TRBV5-6 and TRBJ2-1; no firm D call. Deletions cut 1 base from V and 6 bases from J, with 8 bases between. The CDR3 length is 13 residues. CDR1 and CDR2 from the germline V gene are SGHDT and YYEEEE.

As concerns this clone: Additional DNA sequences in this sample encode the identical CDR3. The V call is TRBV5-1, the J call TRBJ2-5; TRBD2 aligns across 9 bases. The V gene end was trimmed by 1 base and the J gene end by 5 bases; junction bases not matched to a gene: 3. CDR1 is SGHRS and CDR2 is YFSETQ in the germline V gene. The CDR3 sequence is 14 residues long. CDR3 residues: CASSLIAGEETQYF. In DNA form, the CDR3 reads TGCGCCAGCAGCTTGATAGCGGGGGAGGAGACCCAGTACTTC. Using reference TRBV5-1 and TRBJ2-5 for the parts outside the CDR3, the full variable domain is KAGVTQTPRYLIKTRGQQVTLSCSPISGHRSVSWYQQTPGQGLQFLFEYFSETQRNKGNFPGRFSGRQFSNSRSEMNVSTLELGDSALYLCASSLIAGEETQYFGPGTRLLVL.

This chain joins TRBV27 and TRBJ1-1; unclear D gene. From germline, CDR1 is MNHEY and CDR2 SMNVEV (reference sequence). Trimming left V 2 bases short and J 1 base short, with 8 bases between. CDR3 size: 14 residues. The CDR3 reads CASSLKSQNTEAFF. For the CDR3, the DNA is TGTGCCAGCAGTTTAAAGTCGCAGAACACTGAAGCTTTCTTT.

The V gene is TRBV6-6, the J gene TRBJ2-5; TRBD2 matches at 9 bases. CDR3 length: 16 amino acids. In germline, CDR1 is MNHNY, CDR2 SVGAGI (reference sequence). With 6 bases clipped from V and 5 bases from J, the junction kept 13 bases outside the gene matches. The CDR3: CASRGTPGLAMETQYF. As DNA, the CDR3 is TGTGCCAGCAGAGGCACCCCGGGACTAGCAATGGAGACCCAGTACTTC.

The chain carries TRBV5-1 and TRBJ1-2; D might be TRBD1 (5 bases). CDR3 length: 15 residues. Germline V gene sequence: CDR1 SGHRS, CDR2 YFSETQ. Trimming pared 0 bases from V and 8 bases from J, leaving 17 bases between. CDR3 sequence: CASSLAGGGLPGYTF. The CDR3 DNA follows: TGCGCCAGCAGCTTGGCTGGGGGAGGGCTCCCCGGCTACACCTTC.

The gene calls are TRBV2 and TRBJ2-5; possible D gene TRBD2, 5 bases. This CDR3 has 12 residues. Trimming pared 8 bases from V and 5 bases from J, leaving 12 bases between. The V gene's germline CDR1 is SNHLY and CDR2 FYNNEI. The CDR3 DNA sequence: TGTGCCAGCGGACGGGGAAAGGAGACCCAGTACTTC. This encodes CASGRGKETQYF. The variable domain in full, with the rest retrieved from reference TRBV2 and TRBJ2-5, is EPEVTQTPSHQVTQMGQEVILRCVPISNHLYFYWYRQILGQKVEFLVSFYNNEISEKSEIFDDQFSVERPDGSNFTLKIRSTKLEDSAMYFCASGRGKETQYFGPGTRLLVL.

The CDR3, as DNA: TGTGCCAGCTCACCACCATCAGTTTACAATGAGCAGTTCTTC. It translates to CASSPPSVYNEQFF. This chain links TRBV18 with TRBJ2-1; no firm D call. Germline CDR1 KGHSH, CDR2 LQKENI. Trimming removed 0 bases from V and 4 bases from J, with 7 bases in between. The CDR3 extends over 14 amino acids. Full variable domain (remainder filled in from reference TRBV18 and TRBJ2-1): NAGVMQNPRHLVRRRGQEARLRCSPMKGHSHVYWYRQLPEEGLKFMVYLQKENIIDESGMPKERFSAEFPKEGPSILRIQQVVRGDSAAYFCASSPPSVYNEQFFGPGTRLTVL.

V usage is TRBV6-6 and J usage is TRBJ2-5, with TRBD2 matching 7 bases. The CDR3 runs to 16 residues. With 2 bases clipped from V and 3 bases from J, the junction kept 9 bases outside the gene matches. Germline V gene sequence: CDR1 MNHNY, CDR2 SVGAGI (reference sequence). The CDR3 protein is CASSYPPMSGKETQYF. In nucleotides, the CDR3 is TGTGCCAGCAGTTACCCCCCAATGAGCGGGAAAGAGACCCAGTACTTC.

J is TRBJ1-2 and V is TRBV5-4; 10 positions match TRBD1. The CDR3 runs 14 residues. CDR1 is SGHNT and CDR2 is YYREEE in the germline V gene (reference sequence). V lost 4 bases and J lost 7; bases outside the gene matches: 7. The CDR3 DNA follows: TGTGCCAGCAGCAACCGGGACAGGGGCGGTGGCTACACCTTC. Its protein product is CASSNRDRGGGYTF.

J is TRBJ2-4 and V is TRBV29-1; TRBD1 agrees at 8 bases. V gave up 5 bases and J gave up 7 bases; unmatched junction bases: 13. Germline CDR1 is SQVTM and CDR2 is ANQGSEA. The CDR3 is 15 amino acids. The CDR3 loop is CSVSVTGGFGNIQYF. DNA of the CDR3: TGCAGCGTTTCGGTTACAGGGGGTTTTGGGAACATTCAGTACTTC.

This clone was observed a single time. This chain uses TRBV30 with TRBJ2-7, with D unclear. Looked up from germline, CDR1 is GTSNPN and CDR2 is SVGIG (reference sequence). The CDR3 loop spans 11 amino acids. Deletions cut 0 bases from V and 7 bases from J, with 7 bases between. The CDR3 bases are TGTGCCTGGAGTGTAATTCGGGAGCAGTACTTC. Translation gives CAWSVIREQYF. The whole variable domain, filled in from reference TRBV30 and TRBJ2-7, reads SQTIHQWPATLVQPVGSPLSLECTVEGTSNPNLYWYRQAAGRGLQLLFYSVGIGQISSEVPQNLSASRPQDRQFILSSKKLLLSDSGFYLCAWSVIREQYFGPGTRLTVT.

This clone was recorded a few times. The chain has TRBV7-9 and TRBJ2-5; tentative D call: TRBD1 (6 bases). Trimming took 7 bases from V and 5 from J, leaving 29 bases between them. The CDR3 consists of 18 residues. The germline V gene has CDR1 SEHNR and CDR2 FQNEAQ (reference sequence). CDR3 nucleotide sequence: TGTGCCAGCAACCTACCCGCGGGTCGGACGACAGGAGGCGAGACCCAGTACTTC. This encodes CASNLPAGRTTGGETQYF.